The 19 T cell receptor beta chains reported below all come from one sample, sequenced in a study of synovial regulatory T cells in juvenile arthritis. Libraries were prepared by immunoSEQ multiplex PCR; TCRdb keeps only in-frame clonotypes and omits some of them. The table lists just under 10,000 clones. The specimen sequenced was Treg cells from blood. Subset described: remaining (HLA-DR-negative) circulating blood Treg cells. The receptor set was obtained from a donor aged 2-35 years with juvenile idiopathic arthritis.

The V gene is TRBV18, the J gene TRBJ1-5; without DNA, the TCRdb call of TRBD1 cannot be checked. The germline CDR1 and CDR2 sequences are KGHSH and LQKENI. CDR3 size: 13 residues. There is no recorded DNA. The CDR3: CASSPRQGQPQHF.

The chain employs TRBV5-1 and TRBJ2-6; the D gene TCRdb calls, TRBD1, cannot be checked with no DNA. This CDR3 region has 15 residues. DNA is not recorded here. Germline V gene lookup returns CDR1 SGHRS and CDR2 YFSETQ. The CDR3 spells CASSYRGPGANVLTF. The full variable domain, its missing parts supplied by reference TRBV5-1 and TRBJ2-6, is KAGVTQTPRYLIKTRGQQVTLSCSPISGHRSVSWYQQTPGQGLQFLFEYFSETQRNKGNFPGRFSGRQFSNSRSEMNVSTLELGDSALYLCASSYRGPGANVLTFGAGSRLTVL.

CDR3: CAIQRGPGANVLTF. The V and J genes are TRBV10-3 and TRBJ2-6; TCRdb picks TRBD2, but there is no DNA to check that call. CDR1 and CDR2 (germline): ENHRY, SYGVKD. This CDR3 spans 14 amino acids. No DNA sequence is on record.

The chain is built from TRBV19 and TRBJ2-1; TCRdb picks TRBD1, but there is no DNA to check that call. This CDR3 is 14 amino acids long. No DNA accompanies this entry. CDR1 LNHDA and CDR2 SQIVND come from the germline V gene (reference sequence). The CDR3 sequence is CASSIGHNLDEQFF.

CDR3 loop: CASSPSAGVLDTQYF. V usage is TRBV18 and J usage is TRBJ2-3; the D gene TCRdb calls, TRBD2, cannot be checked with no DNA. The CDR3 consists of 15 residues. The DNA is not on file. CDR1 is KGHSH, CDR2 LQKENI, per germline. The variable domain in full, with the rest retrieved from reference TRBV18 and TRBJ2-3, is NAGVMQNPRHLVRRRGQEARLRCSPMKGHSHVYWYRQLPEEGLKFMVYLQKENIIDESGMPKERFSAEFPKEGPSILRIQQVVRGDSAAYFCASSPSAGVLDTQYFGPGTRLTVL.

The genes are TRBV7-9 and TRBJ2-7; TCRdb's D call, TRBD2, is unchecked because there is no DNA. Germline CDR1 SEHNR, CDR2 FQNEAQ (reference sequence). This CDR3 is built from 15 residues. No DNA is listed. CDR3 in amino acids: CASSLVPQMRHEQYF.

This chain connects TRBV5-6 to TRBJ1-2; checking the TCRdb D call of TRBD1 is not possible without DNA. Per the germline V gene, CDR1 is SGHDT and CDR2 is YYEEEE. The CDR3 has 15 residues. DNA was not recorded. The CDR3 here is CASSFGPWDTYGYTF.

V gene TRBV29-1 combines with J gene TRBJ2-7; TCRdb's D call, TRBD2, is unchecked because there is no DNA. The CDR3 spans 13 residues. No DNA sequence was recorded. The V gene's germline CDR1 is SQVTM and CDR2 ANQGSEA. This CDR3 is CSVELSGIHEQYF.

The chain combines TRBV9 with TRBJ2-7; absent DNA, TCRdb's TRBD2 call cannot be checked. Germline V gene lookup returns CDR1 SGDLS and CDR2 YYNGEE. The CDR3 is made up of 16 amino acids. A DNA sequence was not provided. The CDR3: CASSRSGTSSQYEQYF.

The rearrangement uses TRBV6-4 and TRBJ1-2. This CDR3 has 18 residues. DNA for this receptor is not on file. CDR1 MRHNA and CDR2 SNTAGT come from the germline V gene. This CDR3 is CASSQGPQWGLSLYGYTF.

This chain uses TRBV5-1 with TRBJ1-1. This CDR3 comprises 15 residues. There is no recorded DNA. CDR1 and CDR2 from the germline V gene are SGHRS and YFSETQ. This chain's CDR3 is CASSFTPGTDGVAFF.

The CDR3 loop is CASSIDYSQKPQHF. J is TRBJ1-5 and V is TRBV19. The CDR3 spans 14 residues. DNA for this receptor is not on file. CDR1 is LNHDA, CDR2 SQIVND, per germline (reference sequence).

The V gene is TRBV7-9, the J gene TRBJ1-2. The germline V gene has CDR1 SEHNR and CDR2 FQNEAQ (reference sequence). There are 13 residues in the CDR3. The record lacks a DNA sequence. CDR3 amino acids: CASSLGRTGRYTF.

Considering frequency, this clone is medium-sized. The rearrangement joins TRBV28 to TRBJ2-3; without DNA, the TCRdb call of TRBD1 cannot be checked. CDR3 length: 16 residues. The record lacks a DNA sequence. CDR1 MDHEN and CDR2 SYDVKM come from the germline V gene. CDR3 sequence: CASSLRDRVITDTQYF.

The V gene is TRBV6-1, the J gene TRBJ1-5; the TCRdb D gene call, TRBD1, has no DNA to confirm it. This CDR3 spans 12 amino acids. The DNA is not on file. Germline V gene sequence: CDR1 MNHNS, CDR2 SASEGT. Here the CDR3 reads CASRTQGQPQHF.

The rearrangement links TRBV18 to TRBJ2-5; the TRBD2 assignment by TCRdb is unverifiable without DNA. The CDR3 has 19 amino acids. The protein alone is recorded here. The germline V gene encodes CDR1 KGHSH and CDR2 LQKENI. CDR3 residues: CASSPLGTSGSWDQETQYF. Full variable domain (remainder filled in from reference TRBV18 and TRBJ2-5): NAGVMQNPRHLVRRRGQEARLRCSPMKGHSHVYWYRQLPEEGLKFMVYLQKENIIDESGMPKERFSAEFPKEGPSILRIQQVVRGDSAAYFCASSPLGTSGSWDQETQYFGPGTRLLVL.

The chain uses TRBV5-1 and TRBJ2-1; the TCRdb D gene call, TRBD2, has no DNA to confirm it. Germline V CDR1 and CDR2: SGHRS, YFSETQ. The CDR3 runs to 15 residues. No DNA is recorded. This chain's CDR3 is CASSLPSGSYNEQFF.

The chain recombines TRBV6-5 with TRBJ2-7; lacking DNA, the TRBD2 call made by TCRdb goes unchecked. Germline CDR1 and CDR2: MNHEY and SVGAGI. The length of the CDR3 is 16 residues. DNA for this receptor is not on file. CDR3 protein: CASSSLAGGPLDEQYF.

The gene calls are TRBV29-1 and TRBJ2-7. Germline V lookup: CDR1 SQVTM, CDR2 ANQGSEA. The CDR3 has 14 residues. There is no recorded DNA. CDR3 sequence reads: CSVVRGTESYEQYF.